This T cell receptor (beta chain) originates from a study of T cells in localized non-small cell lung cancer. This clone was picked up a small number of times. Clones were read by immunoSEQ multiplex PCR, and TCRdb kept only the in-frame ones, dropping some. The data show about 9,800 clones, roughly 45% seen once. This specimen was lymph node tissue, taken before any cancer treatment. The TCR sequence derives from a woman aged 40-70 years with stage I lung adenocarcinoma.

CDR3 amino acids: CAWSWGQSYGYTF. The CDR3 DNA reads TGTGCCTGGAGTTGGGGTCAGAGCTATGGCTACACCTTC. J is TRBJ1-2 and V is TRBV30, with D unclear. The germline V gene has CDR1 GTSNPN and CDR2 SVGIG (reference sequence). Trimming shortened V by 2 bases and J by 4 bases, and 11 bases separated the two germline ends. This CDR3 spans 13 amino acids.